This T cell receptor (beta chain) derives from a study of blood T cells in healthy people across ages. PCR was performed a second time for 7 to 11 cycles using a sample-barcoded 5' primer and a J-beta primer mix. TCRdb re-called the 5' RACE reads with MiXCR, one entry per CDR3 protein. The table has 700,000 or so distinct CDR3 sequences, around 41% seen once. Roughly 10 milliliters was the volume of peripheral blood drawn from each donor. Each sample provided at least 5 micrograms of extracted total RNA. The CDR3 has 16 amino acids. The J segment lost 4 bases and the V segment lost 3 bases, leaving 9 bases of the junction unmatched. CDR1 SNHLY and CDR2 FYNNEI come from the germline V gene.

The sequencing input was blood. The sequence was collected from a man older than 75 in good health. The chain uses TRBV2 and TRBJ2-1, with 7 bases lining up with TRBD2. The CDR3 loop is CASSEWGEGLYNEQFF. CDR3 DNA: TGTGCCAGCAGTGAGTGGGGGGAGGGCCTTTACAATGAGCAGTTCTTC.